Here is one TCR beta chain with its context. This clone has a handful of counts. What antigen it recognizes has not been identified. Base qualities are not provided; no much larger clone lies one nucleotide away. The sample originates from a study of cytomegalovirus exposure and HLA in healthy donors (TCRdb year 2017). Some background on the complete study: An earlier analysis of roughly 570 of the donors reported 250 to 350 Gb of sequence data and around 100 million unique TCR beta sequences obtained from some 170 million T cells. About 310 gigabases of sequencing data and approximately 85 million unique TCR sequences were included in an early release covering about 700 HLA-typed donors. Among the 398 genotyped donors, roughly 80% belonged to the genetic ancestry cluster associated with self-reported Caucasian donors. The study aimed to test whether signatures of past pathogen exposure could be identified by cataloging public T cell receptors. The study profiled the T cell repertoires of approximately 700 subjects by immunosequencing and related them to cytomegalovirus serostatus. A separate validation cohort of approximately 130 different subjects was used in addition to the 666-subject first cohort. To predict cytomegalovirus infection status, the study combined high-throughput TCR immunosequencing, statistical association of individual TCRs with disease status, and machine learning. To study patterns of TCR occurrence, a later analysis re-analyzed previously published TCR beta repertoires from several hundred donors and added high-resolution HLA genotyping. The later analysis used no new phenotypic data to find candidate immune exposures, relying instead on TCR beta sequences and their occurrence across donors. An earlier analysis of around 580 of the donors used high-throughput TCR beta sequencing to judge whether each TCR beta V gene segment behaved as functional or pseudogenic. Donor age, sex, ethnicity and CMV serostatus were compiled alongside the repertoire data. In a later genetic analysis, genome-wide SNP genotypes for 398 of the 666 donors were used, and that subset was treated as a discovery cohort. All discovery cohort repertoires had been generated on a single sequencing platform. HLA typing included class I and class II loci at four-digit resolution. The number of donors typed differed by locus, with roughly 620-630 for A, B, C, DRB1 and DQB1, around 560 for DQA1, approximately 580 for DPA1, and 450 to 480 for DPB1. A handful of DR-DQ haplotypes were handled as single units for association and clustering because linkage in the cohort was strong. Among 398 genotyped donors of the cohort, an average of around 240,000 unique TCR beta nucleotide sequences were sequenced per donor, roughly 18% of them non-productive. What the authors observed across the whole study: A total of 150 or so TCR beta chains were listed by the study as associated with cytomegalovirus. A later genetic analysis reported fewer N-insertions in productive TCRs among donors in an Asian-associated ancestry cluster than the approximately 670-donor mean. According to a later analysis, most CMV-associated TCR beta chains appeared to be HLA-restricted, and the HLA associations seemed to be driven largely by CMV exposure. Only TCR beta chains were sequenced in this cohort, and the absence of alpha or paired-chain data limited detectable features. A later analysis found that HLA-associated TCR beta chains were more clonally expanded and had lower generation probabilities than equally common non-associated chains. While some public TCRs were present in many individuals, most TCR sequences turned up only very rarely across donors. In vitro tests confirmed that a few of the cytomegalovirus-associated TCR beta chains recognize cytomegalovirus antigens. A later analysis associated roughly 17,000 TCR beta sequences with specific HLA alleles at a false discovery rate of 0.05. A further reported finding was that TCR beta sequences accurately predicted the HLA-A and HLA-B alleles for most subjects in the first cohort. Because some donors lacked HLA typing at each locus, the association tests relied only on the typed subset. The 87-base-pair reads could not distinguish some IMGT-functional V segments, including TRBV6-2 and TRBV6-3, so those segments were excluded. Correlated functional status among segregating V segments might be attributable to linkage disequilibrium, but an unknown experimental factor could not be ruled out. According to a later analysis, TCR association rates differed among HLA loci, with DRB1 alleles showing the most associated TCRs and HLA-C alleles showing the fewest. The only immune exposure information available for the cohort was CMV serostatus. The authors suggested that the approach could potentially be generalized to other disease states and immunological phenotypes. A group of highly shared sequence variants was considered likely to be a technical artifact of the sequencing pipeline. Seventeen rarely observed V segments, including chromosome 9 orphons, were excluded from the earlier analysis of a few hundred of the donors because counts were too low. An earlier analysis of approximately 540 of the donors showed that most TCR beta V segments appeared in productive rearrangements either about 87% or about 30% of the time, which broadly matched IMGT annotations. Assigning TCR associations to individual alleles was difficult when HLA alleles, especially DR and DQ, strongly co-occurred. V-gene and J-gene trimming of TCR beta chains was associated with a missense DCLRE1C variant in a later genetic analysis, and the association was replicated in an independent cohort. In both the original and validation cohorts, the classifier was reported to diagnose cytomegalovirus status with high specificity and sensitivity. Presence/absence analyses assumed roughly uniform sequencing depth across donors, an assumption that may not hold. A later analysis reported that several top co-occurrence clusters appeared linked to parvovirus B19, influenza, CMV and Epstein-Barr virus.

The cohort consisted of hundreds of healthy bone marrow donors. At the time of sampling, all cohort members were nominally healthy, though unrecorded immune exposures were likely present. The donor was CMV seronegative and belonged to the group of 352 seronegative cohort members. Every donor gave a peripheral blood sample, and the peripheral blood mononuclear cells from that sample were used for TCR beta sequencing. Genomic DNA was extracted from the blood cell samples with the Qiagen DNeasy Blood Extraction Kit. The method behind the library was the immunoSEQ multiplex PCR assay. For the multiplex PCR, a mixture combining 60 forward primers for TCR Vbeta segments and 13 reverse primers for TCR Jbeta segments was used. The CDR3 region of rearranged TCR beta genes was amplified from genomic DNA with a multiplex PCR assay. The amplified TCR beta libraries were sequenced on the Illumina HiSeq System as 87-base-pair reads. In the source study's methods: In a later analysis, roughly 80 million unique TCR beta chains were counted across the roughly 610 repertoires, and approximately 9.9 million of these chains were shared by at least two donors. A nearest-neighbor algorithm error-corrected the raw reads and collapsed the reads into unique sequences, merging closely related sequences to remove PCR and sequencing errors. V, D and J gene segments were assigned by aligning CDR3 sequences to IMGT reference sequences. Each retained sequence needed at least a six-nucleotide match to both a V gene segment and a J gene segment. A rearrangement counted as productive if the CDR3 had no stop codons and remained in frame with V and J, and every other rearrangement counted as non-productive. Following IMGT convention, CDR3 was defined as the stretch from the second conserved V-encoded cysteine to the conserved J-encoded phenylalanine. The earlier analysis of fewer than 700 of the donors excluded sequences that lacked an unambiguous match to a single V gene segment. In an earlier analysis of approximately 610 of the donors, V segments were called functional above 56.7% productive rearrangements and were called segregating when the between-donor standard deviation exceeded 5%. A statistical classification framework was developed to diagnose cytomegalovirus status using the catalog of TCR beta chain sequences. V and J gene assignment, in a later analysis, came from comparing TCR nucleotide sequences with IMGT/GENE-DB human TR gene sequences. In a later analysis, CDR3 sequences and most-parsimonious VDJ recombination scenarios were assigned using the TCRdist pipeline. In a later analysis, each TCR beta chain was defined by its CDR3 amino acid sequence together with its V-gene family, and reads without a unique V-gene family were excluded. To address suspected cross-contamination and a sequencing artifact, a later analysis removed roughly 640 highly shared, low-generation-probability nucleotide sequences. For each public chain, a later analysis derived a clonal expansion index from normalized ranks of inferred template counts within each repertoire. Generation probabilities in a later analysis came from a VDJ recombination model fitted to out-of-frame rearrangements, and those results were checked against IGoR. In a later analysis, hypergeometric tests were used to score TCR-TCR, TCR-HLA and TCR-CMV co-occurrence, with a repertoire-size bias correction applied to TCR pairs. In a later analysis, false discovery rates were estimated by permuting HLA or CMV assignments 20 times. In a later analysis, co-occurring TCRs were grouped using DBSCAN, and TCRdist sequence similarity was added for clustering within HLA-allele-positive subsets. Co-occurrence clustering excluded repertoires with fewer than 30,000 or more than 120,000 public chains, plus five with anomalous nucleotide sharing. What TCRdb holds here is the immuneACCESS table cut down to in-frame rearrangements. Part of the clones is not present; checked against another copy, under half of the missing clones reflect an unresolved V gene, and the others are unexplained. The V and J calls and clone size were taken over from that table, and D and trimming were inferred from the DNA. Here the sample has about 120,000 clones; around 10% occur a single time. About 3% of the sample belongs to the ten largest clones.

Based on the germline V gene, the CDR1 and CDR2 sequences are SGHAT and FQNNGV. The CDR3 runs 11 residues from the cysteine to the phenylalanine. Only the CDR3 region is kept as DNA, spanning 33 bases read in frame from base 1. The trim is 8 bases for V and 5 bases for J, with a gap of 9 bases between the germline ends. This sequence was found in a man younger than 40 in good health and CMV-seronegative. The rearrangement joined TRBV11-2 to TRBJ1-2, with TRBD1 tentatively as D gene (6 bases match). Sequencing was done on a sample of PBMCs. CDR3 loop: CASDTGYGYTF. The DNA sequence reads TGTGCCAGCGATACAGGGTATGGCTACACCTTC.